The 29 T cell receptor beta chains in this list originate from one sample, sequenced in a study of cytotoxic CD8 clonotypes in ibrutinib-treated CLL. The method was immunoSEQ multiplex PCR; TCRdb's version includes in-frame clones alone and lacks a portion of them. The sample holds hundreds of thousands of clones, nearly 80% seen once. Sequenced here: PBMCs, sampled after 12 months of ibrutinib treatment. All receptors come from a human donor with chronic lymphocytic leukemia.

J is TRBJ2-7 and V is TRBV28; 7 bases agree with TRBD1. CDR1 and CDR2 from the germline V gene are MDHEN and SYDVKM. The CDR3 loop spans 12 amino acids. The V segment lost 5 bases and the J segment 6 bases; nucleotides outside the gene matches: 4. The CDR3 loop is CASSLQGFEQYF. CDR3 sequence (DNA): TGTGCCAGCAGTCTACAGGGGTTCGAGCAGTACTTC.

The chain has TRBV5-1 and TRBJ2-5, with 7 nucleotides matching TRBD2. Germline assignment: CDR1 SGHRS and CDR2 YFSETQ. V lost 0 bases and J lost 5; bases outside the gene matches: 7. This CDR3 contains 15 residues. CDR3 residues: CASSLALAEGETQYF. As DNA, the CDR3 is TGCGCCAGCAGCTTGGCCCTAGCGGAGGGGGAGACCCAGTACTTC. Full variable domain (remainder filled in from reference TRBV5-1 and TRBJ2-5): KAGVTQTPRYLIKTRGQQVTLSCSPISGHRSVSWYQQTPGQGLQFLFEYFSETQRNKGNFPGRFSGRQFSNSRSEMNVSTLELGDSALYLCASSLALAEGETQYFGPGTRLLVL.

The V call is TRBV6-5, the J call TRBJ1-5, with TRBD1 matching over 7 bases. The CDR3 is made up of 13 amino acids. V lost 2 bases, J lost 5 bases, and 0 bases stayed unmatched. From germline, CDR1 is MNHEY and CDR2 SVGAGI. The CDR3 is CASSYDRDQPQHF. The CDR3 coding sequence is TGTGCCAGCAGTTACGACAGGGATCAGCCCCAGCATTTT.

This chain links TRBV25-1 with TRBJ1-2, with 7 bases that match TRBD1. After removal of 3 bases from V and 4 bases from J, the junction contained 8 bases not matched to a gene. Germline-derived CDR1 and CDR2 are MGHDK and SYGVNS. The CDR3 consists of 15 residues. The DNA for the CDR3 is TGTGCCAGCAGTGAGGGTACAGGGGCTACCTATGGCTACACCTTC. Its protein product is CASSEGTGATYGYTF.

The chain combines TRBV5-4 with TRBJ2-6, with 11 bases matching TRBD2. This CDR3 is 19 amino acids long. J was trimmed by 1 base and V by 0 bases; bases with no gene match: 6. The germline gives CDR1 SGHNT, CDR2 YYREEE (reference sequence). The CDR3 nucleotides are TGTGCCAGCAGCTTGGTTTTTGTAGCGGGAGGGTCTGGGGCCAACGTCCTGACTTTC. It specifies CASSLVFVAGGSGANVLTF.

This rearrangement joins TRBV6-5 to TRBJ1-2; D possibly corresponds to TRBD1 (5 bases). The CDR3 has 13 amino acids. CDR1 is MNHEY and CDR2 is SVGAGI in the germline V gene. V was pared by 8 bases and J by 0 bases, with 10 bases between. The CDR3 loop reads CASGAGTNYGYTF. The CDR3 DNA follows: TGTGCCAGCGGGGCAGGGACTAACTATGGCTACACCTTC.

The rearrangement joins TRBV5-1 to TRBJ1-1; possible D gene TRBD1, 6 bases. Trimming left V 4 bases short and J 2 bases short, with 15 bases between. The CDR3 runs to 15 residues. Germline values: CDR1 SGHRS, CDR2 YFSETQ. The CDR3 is CASSLWGQINTEAFF. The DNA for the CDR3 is TGCGCCAGCAGCCTTTGGGGGCAAATTAACACTGAAGCTTTCTTT.

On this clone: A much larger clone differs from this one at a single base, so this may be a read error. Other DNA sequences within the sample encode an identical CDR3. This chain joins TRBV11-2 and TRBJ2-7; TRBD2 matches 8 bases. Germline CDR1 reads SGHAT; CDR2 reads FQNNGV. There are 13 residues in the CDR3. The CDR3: CASSLAGTYEQYF. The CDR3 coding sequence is TGTGCCAGTAGCTTAGCGGGGACGTACGAGCAGTACTTC. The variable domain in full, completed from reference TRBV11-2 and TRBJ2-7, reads EAGVAQSPRYKIIEKRQSVAFWCNPISGHATLYWYQQILGQGPKLLIQFQNNGVVDDSQLPKDRFSAERLKGVDSTLKIQPAKLEDSAVYLCASSLAGTYEQYFGPGTRLTVT.

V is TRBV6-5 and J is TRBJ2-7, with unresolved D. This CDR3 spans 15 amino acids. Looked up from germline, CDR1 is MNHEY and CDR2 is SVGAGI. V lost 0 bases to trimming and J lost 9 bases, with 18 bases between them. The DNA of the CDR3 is TGTGCCAGCAGTTACTCGAGCCAGCCATATCCTTTGCAGTACTTC. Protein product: CASSYSSQPYPLQYF.

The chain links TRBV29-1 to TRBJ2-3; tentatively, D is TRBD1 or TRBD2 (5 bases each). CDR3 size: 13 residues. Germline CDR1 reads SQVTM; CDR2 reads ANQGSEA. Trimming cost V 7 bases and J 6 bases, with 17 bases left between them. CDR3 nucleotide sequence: TGCAGCGGCAGAGGTGGGGGAAAGGATACGCAGTATTTT. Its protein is CSGRGGGKDTQYF.

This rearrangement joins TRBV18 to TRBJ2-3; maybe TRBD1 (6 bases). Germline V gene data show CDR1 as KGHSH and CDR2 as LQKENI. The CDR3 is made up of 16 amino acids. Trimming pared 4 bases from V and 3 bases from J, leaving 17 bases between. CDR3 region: CASSLLDSVTTDTQYF. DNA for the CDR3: TGTGCCAGCTCACTCTTGGACAGCGTTACAACAGATACGCAGTATTTT. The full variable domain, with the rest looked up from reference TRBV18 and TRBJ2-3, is NAGVMQNPRHLVRRRGQEARLRCSPMKGHSHVYWYRQLPEEGLKFMVYLQKENIIDESGMPKERFSAEFPKEGPSILRIQQVVRGDSAAYFCASSLLDSVTTDTQYFGPGTRLTVL.

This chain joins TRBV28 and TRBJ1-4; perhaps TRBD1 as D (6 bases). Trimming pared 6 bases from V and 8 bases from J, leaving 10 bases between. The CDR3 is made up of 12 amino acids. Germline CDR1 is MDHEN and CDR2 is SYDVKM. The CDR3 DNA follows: TGTGCCAGCAGCCTTCAGGGGGAAAAACTGTTTTTT. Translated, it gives CASSLQGEKLFF.

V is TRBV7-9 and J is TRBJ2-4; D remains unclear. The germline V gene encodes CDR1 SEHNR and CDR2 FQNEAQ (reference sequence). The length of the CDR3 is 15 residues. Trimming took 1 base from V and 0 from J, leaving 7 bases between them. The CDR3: CASSLVSVAKNIQYF. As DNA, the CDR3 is TGTGCCAGCAGCTTAGTTTCCGTAGCCAAAAACATTCAGTACTTC.

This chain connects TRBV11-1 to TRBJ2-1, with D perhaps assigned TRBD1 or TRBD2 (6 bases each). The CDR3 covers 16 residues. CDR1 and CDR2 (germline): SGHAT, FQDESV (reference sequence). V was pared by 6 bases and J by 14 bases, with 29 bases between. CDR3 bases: TGTGCCAGCAGTCAACGCCCTCGGGGGCCTAGCTGGGCTGAGTTCTTC. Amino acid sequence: CASSQRPRGPSWAEFF.

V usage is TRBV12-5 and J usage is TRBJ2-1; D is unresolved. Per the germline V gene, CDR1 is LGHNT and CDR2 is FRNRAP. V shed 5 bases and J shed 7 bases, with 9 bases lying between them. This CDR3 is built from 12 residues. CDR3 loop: CASGPLGNEQFF. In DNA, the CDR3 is TGTGCTAGTGGTCCCCTTGGGAATGAGCAGTTCTTC.

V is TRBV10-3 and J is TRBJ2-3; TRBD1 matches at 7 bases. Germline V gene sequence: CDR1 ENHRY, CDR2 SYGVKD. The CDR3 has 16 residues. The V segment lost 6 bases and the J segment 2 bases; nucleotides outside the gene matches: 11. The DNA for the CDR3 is TGTGCCATCAGCACACGGCGGACAGGCCCCACAGATACGCAGTATTTT. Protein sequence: CAISTRRTGPTDTQYF.

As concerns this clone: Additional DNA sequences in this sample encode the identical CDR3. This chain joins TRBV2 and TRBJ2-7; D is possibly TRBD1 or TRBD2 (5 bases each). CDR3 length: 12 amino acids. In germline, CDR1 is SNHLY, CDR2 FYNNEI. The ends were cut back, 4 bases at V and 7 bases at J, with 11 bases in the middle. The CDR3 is CASSARDGEQYF. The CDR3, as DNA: TGTGCCAGCAGTGCCAGGGACGGGGAGCAGTACTTC.

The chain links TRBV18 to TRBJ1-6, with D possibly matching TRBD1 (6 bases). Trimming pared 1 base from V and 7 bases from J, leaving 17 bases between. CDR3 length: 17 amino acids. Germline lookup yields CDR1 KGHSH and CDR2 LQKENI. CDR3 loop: CASSPLTGSGLNSPLHF. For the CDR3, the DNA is TGTGCCAGCTCACCACTCACAGGGTCGGGGTTGAATTCACCCCTCCACTTT.

Here the CDR3 reads CSGRRDRGLGAFF. The DNA of the CDR3 is TGCAGCGGCCGCCGGGACAGGGGGCTTGGGGCTTTCTTT. V and J are TRBV29-1 and TRBJ1-1, with 12 positions matching TRBD1. The CDR3 has 13 amino acids. Per germline, CDR1 SQVTM and CDR2 ANQGSEA. V lost 7 bases, J lost 11 bases, and 11 bases stayed unmatched.

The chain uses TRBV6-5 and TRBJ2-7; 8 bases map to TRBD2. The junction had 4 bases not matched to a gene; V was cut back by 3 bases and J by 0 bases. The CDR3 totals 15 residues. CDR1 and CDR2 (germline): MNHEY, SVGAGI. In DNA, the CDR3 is TGTGCCAGCAGTTATAGCGGGGCAAGCTCCTACGAGCAGTACTTC. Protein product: CASSYSGASSYEQYF.

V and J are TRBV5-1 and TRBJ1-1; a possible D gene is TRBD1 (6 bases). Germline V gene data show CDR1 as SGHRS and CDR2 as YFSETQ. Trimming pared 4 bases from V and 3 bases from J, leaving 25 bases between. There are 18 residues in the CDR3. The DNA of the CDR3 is TGCGCCAGCAGCCGTGCCGGTATCGGGGGCAGCCCTGACACTGAAGCTTTCTTT. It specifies CASSRAGIGGSPDTEAFF.

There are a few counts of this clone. CDR3 sequence (DNA): TGTGCCAGCAGCCAAAGGCAGGGGGGCTACGAGCAGTACTTC. This translates into CASSQRQGGYEQYF. This chain connects TRBV4-2 to TRBJ2-7; a possible D gene is TRBD1 (7 bases). Trimming took off 2 bases at V and 3 bases at J, with 11 bases between the two ends. Germline assignment: CDR1 LGHNA and CDR2 YNFKEQ. The CDR3 has 14 residues.

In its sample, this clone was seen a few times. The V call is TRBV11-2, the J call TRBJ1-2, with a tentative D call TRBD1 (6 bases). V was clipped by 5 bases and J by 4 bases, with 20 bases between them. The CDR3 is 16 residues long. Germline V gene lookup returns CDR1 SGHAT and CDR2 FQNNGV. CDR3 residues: CASSHHRGRGAYGYTF. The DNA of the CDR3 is TGTGCCAGCAGCCACCACCGGGGGCGCGGGGCCTATGGCTACACCTTC. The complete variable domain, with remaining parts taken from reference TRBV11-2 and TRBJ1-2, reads EAGVAQSPRYKIIEKRQSVAFWCNPISGHATLYWYQQILGQGPKLLIQFQNNGVVDDSQLPKDRFSAERLKGVDSTLKIQPAKLEDSAVYLCASSHHRGRGAYGYTFGSGTRLTVV.

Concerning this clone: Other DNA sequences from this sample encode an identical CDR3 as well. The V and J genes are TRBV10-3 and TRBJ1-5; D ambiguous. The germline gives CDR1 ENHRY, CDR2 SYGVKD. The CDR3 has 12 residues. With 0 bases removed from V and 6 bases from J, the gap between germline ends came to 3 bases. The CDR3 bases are TGTGCCATCAGTGAGTCCGGTCAGCCCCAGCATTTT. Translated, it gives CAISESGQPQHF.

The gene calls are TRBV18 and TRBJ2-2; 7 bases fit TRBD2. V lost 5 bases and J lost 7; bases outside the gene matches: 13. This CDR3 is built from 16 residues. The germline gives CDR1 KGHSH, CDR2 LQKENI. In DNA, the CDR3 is TGTGCCAGCTCAGTCTCGGGGACTATAACTCTCGGGGAGCTGTTTTTT. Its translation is CASSVSGTITLGELFF.

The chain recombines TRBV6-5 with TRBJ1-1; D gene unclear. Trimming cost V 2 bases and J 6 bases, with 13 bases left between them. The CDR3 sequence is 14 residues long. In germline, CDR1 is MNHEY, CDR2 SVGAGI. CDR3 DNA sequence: TGTGCCAGCAGTTACGTTCGTTCAATATCTGAAGCTTTCTTT. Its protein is CASSYVRSISEAFF.

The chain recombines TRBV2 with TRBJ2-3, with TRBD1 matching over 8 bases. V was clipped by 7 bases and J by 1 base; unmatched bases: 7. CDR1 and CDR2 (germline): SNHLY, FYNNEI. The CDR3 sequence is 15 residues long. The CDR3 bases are TGTGCCAGCACCAAGGACAGGGTCGGCACAGATACGCAGTATTTT. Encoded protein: CASTKDRVGTDTQYF.

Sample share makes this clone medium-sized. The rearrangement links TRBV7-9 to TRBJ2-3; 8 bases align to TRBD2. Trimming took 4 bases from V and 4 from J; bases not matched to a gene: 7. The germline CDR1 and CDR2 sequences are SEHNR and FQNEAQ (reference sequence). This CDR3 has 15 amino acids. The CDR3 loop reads CASSSSGGVADTQYF. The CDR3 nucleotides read TGTGCCAGCAGCTCCTCCGGGGGGGTCGCAGATACGCAGTATTTT.

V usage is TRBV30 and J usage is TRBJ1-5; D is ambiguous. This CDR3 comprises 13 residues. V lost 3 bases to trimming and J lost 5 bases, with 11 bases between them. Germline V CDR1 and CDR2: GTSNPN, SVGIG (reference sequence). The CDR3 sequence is CAWSRQSHQPQHF. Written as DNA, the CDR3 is TGTGCCTGGAGCCGGCAATCCCATCAGCCCCAGCATTTT.